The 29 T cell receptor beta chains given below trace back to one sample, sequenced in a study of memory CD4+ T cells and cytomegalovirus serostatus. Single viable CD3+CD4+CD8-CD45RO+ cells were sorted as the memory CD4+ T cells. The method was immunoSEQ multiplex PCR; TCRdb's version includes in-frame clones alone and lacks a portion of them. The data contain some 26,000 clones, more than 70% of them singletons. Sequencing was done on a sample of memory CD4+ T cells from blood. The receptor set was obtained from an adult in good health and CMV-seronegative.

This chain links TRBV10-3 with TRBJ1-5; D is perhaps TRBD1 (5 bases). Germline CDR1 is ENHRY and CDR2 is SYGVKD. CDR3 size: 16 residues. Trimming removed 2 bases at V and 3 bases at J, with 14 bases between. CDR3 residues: CAISETSGAVNQPQHF. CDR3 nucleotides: TGTGCCATCAGTGAGACAAGCGGGGCCGTCAATCAGCCCCAGCATTTT.

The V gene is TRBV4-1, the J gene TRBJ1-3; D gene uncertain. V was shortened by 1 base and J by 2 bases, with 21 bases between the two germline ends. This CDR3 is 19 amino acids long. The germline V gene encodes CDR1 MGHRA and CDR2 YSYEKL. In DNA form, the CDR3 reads TGCGCCAGCAGCCAAGTTCCGGTATTTACCAGTGCTGCTGGAAACACCATATATTTT. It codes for CASSQVPVFTSAAGNTIYF.

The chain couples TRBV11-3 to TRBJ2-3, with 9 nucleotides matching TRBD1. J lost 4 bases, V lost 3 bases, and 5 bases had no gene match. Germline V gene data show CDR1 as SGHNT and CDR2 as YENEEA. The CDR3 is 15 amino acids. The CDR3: CASSFAGTGPDTQYF. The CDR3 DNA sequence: TGTGCCAGCAGCTTCGCGGGGACAGGGCCAGATACGCAGTATTTT.

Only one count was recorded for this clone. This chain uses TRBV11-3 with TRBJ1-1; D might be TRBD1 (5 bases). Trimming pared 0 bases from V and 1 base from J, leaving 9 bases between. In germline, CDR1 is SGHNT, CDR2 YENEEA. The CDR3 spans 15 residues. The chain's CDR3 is CASSLDGGANTEAFF. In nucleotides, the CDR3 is TGTGCCAGCAGCTTAGATGGGGGTGCGAACACTGAAGCTTTCTTT.

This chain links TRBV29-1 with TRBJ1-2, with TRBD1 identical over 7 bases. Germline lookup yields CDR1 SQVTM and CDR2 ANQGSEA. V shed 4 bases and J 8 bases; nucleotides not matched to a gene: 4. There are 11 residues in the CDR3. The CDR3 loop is CSVVGQVGYTF. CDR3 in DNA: TGCAGCGTTGTAGGACAGGTGGGCTACACCTTC.

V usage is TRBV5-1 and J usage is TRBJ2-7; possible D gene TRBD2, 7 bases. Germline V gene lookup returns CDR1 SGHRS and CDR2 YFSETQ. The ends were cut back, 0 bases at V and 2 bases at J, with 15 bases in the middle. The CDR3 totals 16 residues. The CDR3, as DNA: TGCGCCAGCAGCTTGGGGGGGGGCCCCTTGACCTACGAGCAGTACTTC. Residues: CASSLGGGPLTYEQYF.

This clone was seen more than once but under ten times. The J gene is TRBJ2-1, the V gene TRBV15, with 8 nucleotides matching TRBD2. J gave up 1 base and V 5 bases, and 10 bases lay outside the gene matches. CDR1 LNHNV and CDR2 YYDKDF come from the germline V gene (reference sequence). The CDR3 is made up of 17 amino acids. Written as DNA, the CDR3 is TGTGCCACCAGCGGGCCCCATAGCGGGACTTCCTACAATGAGCAGTTCTTC. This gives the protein CATSGPHSGTSYNEQFF.

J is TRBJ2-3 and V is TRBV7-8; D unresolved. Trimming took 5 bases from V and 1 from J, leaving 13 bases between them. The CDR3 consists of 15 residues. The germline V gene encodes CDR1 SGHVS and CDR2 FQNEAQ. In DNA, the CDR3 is TGTGCCAGCAGCCCCAGACCCGGACGCACAGATACGCAGTATTTT. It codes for CASSPRPGRTDTQYF. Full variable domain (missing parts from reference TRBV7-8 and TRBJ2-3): GAGVSQSPRYKVAKRGQDVALRCDPISGHVSLFWYQQALGQGPEFLTYFQNEAQLDKSGLPSDRFFAERPEGSVSTLKIQRTQQEDSAVYLCASSPRPGRTDTQYFGPGTRLTVL.

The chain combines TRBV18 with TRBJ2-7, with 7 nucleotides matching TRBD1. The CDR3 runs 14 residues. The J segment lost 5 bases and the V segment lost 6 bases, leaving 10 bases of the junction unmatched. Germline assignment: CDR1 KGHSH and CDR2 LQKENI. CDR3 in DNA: TGTGCCAGCTCCCCCGCAGGGGGTTTTGACGAGCAGTACTTC. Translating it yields CASSPAGGFDEQYF.

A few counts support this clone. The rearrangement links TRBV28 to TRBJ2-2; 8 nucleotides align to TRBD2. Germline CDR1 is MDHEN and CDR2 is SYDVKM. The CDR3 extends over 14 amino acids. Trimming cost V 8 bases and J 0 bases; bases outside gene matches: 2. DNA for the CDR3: TGTGCCAGCTGGACTAGCACGAACACCGGGGAGCTGTTTTTT. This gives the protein CASWTSTNTGELFF.

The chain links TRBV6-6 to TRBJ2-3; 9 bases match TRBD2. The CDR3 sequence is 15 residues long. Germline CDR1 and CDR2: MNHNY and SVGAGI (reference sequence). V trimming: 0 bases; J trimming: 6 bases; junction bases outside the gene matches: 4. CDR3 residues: CASSYSASGVDTQYF. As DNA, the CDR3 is TGTGCCAGCAGTTACTCGGCTAGCGGGGTGGATACGCAGTATTTT.

The CDR3 loop reads CASTLGAGRSDTQYF. CDR3 in DNA: TGTGCCAGCACCCTAGGGGCAGGGAGGTCAGATACGCAGTATTTT. The chain recombines TRBV7-9 with TRBJ2-3; a possible D gene is TRBD2 (6 bases). Trimming cost V 7 bases and J 4 bases, with 18 bases left between them. This CDR3 contains 15 residues. Germline lookup yields CDR1 SEHNR and CDR2 FQNEAQ (reference sequence).

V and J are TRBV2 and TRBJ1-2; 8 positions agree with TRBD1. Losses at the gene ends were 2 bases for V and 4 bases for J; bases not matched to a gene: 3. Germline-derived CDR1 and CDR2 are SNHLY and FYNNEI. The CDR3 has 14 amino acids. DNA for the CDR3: TGTGCCAGCAGTGAACAGGGGGCTCCCTATGGCTACACCTTC. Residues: CASSEQGAPYGYTF.

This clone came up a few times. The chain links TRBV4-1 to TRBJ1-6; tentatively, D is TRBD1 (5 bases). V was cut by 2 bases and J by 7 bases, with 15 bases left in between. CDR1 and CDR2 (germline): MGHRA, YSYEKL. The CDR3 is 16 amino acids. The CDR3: CASSQLPDNRNSPLHF. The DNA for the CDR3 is TGCGCCAGCAGCCAACTTCCGGACAATCGCAATTCACCCCTCCACTTT.

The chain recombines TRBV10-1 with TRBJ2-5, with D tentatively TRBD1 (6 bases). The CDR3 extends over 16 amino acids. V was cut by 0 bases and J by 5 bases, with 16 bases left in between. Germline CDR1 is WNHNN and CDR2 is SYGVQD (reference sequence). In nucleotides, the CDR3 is TGCGCCAGCAGTGAGTCGCAGGGGTTCTCTGGGGAGACCCAGTACTTC. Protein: CASSESQGFSGETQYF.

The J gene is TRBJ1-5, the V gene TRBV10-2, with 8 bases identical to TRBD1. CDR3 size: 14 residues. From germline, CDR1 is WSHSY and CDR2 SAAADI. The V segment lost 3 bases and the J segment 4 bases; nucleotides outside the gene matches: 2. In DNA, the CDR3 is TGCGCCAGCAGTGACAACAGGGGGAATCAGCCCCAGCATTTT. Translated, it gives CASSDNRGNQPQHF.

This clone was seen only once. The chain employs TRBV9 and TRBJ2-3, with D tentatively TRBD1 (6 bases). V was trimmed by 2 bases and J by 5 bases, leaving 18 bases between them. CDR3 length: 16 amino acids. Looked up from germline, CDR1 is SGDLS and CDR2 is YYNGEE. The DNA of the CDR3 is TGTGCCAGCAGCGTTACCTACGGTGGGACACTAGATACGCAGTATTTT. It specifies CASSVTYGGTLDTQYF.

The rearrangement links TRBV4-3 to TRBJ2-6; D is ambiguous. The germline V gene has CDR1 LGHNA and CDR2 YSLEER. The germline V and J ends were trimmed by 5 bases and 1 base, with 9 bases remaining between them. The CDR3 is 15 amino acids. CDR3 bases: TGCGCCAGCAGCGAAGGCAATTCTGGGGCCAACGTCCTGACTTTC. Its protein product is CASSEGNSGANVLTF.

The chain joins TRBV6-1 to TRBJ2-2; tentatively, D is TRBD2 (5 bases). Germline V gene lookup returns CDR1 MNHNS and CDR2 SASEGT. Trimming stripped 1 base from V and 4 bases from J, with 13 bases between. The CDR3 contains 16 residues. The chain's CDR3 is CASSEVGGGGTGELFF. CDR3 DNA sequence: TGTGCCAGCAGTGAAGTAGGAGGAGGCGGCACCGGGGAGCTGTTTTTT.

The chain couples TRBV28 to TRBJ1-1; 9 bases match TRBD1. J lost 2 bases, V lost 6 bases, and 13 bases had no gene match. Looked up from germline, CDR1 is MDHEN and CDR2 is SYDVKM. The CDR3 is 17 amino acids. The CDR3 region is CASRPNWDRAYNTEAFF. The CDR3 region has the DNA TGTGCCAGCAGGCCCAATTGGGACAGGGCATACAACACTGAAGCTTTCTTT.

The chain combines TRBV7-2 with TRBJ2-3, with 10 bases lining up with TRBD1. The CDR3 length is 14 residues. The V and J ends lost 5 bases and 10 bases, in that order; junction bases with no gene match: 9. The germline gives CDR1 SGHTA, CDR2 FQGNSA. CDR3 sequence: CASSPRQGAGAQYF. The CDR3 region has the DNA TGTGCCAGCAGCCCTAGACAGGGGGCCGGCGCGCAGTATTTT.

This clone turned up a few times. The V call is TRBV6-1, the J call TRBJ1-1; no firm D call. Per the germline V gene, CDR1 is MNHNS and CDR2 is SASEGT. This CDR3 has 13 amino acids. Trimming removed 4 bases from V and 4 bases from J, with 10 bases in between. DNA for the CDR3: TGTGCCAGCAGTGTTGATGGGATCACTGAAGCTTTCTTT. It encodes CASSVDGITEAFF.

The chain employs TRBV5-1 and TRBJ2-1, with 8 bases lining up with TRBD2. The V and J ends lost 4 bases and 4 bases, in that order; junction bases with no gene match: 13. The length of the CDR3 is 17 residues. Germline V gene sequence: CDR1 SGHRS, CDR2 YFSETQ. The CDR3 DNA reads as TGCGCCAGCAGCACACAGATATCAGCGGGGGCTTACAATGAGCAGTTCTTC. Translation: CASSTQISAGAYNEQFF.

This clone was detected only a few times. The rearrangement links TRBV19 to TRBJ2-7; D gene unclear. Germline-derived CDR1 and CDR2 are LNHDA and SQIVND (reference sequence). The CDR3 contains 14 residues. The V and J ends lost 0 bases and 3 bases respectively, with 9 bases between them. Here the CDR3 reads CASSIDRYGYEQYF. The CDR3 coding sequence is TGTGCCAGTAGTATAGATCGGTACGGCTACGAGCAGTACTTC.

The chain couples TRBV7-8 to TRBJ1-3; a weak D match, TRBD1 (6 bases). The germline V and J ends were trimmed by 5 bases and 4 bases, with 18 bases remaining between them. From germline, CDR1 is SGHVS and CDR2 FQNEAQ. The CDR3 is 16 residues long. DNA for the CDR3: TGTGCCAGCAGCCCATTCCGACCAGGGGCCGGAAACACCATATATTTT. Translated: CASSPFRPGAGNTIYF.

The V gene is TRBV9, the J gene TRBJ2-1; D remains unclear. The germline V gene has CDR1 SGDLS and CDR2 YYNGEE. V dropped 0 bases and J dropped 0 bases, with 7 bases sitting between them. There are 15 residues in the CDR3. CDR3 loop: CASSVDLSSYNEQFF. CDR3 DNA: TGTGCCAGCAGCGTAGACCTGAGCTCCTACAATGAGCAGTTCTTC.

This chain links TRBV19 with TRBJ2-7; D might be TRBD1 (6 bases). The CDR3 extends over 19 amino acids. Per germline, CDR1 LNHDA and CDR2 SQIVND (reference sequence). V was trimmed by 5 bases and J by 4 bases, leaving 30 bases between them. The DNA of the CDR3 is TGTGCCAGTAGTCTAGGGCACCCTAACTTCGGGACACCTCCTTACGAGCAGTACTTC. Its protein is CASSLGHPNFGTPPYEQYF.

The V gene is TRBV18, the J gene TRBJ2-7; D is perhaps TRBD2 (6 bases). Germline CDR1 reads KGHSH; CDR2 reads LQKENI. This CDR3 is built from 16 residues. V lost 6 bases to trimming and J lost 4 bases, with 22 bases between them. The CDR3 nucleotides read TGTGCCAGCTCCCCAAGACCCGGGACTCAATCGTACGAGCAGTACTTC. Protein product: CASSPRPGTQSYEQYF.

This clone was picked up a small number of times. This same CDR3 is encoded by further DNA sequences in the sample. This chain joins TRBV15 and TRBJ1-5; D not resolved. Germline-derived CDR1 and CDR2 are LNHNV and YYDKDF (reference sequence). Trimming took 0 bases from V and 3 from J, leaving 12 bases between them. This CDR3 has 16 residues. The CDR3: CATSRDHSGNNQPQHF. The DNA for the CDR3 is TGTGCCACCAGCAGAGATCATTCCGGGAACAATCAGCCCCAGCATTTT.